This TCR beta chain was profiled in a study of regulatory T cells in long-lasting Graves disease. The sample holds a few counts of this clonotype. The time point denotes: newly diagnosed GD, antithyroid drugs for less than 3 months. Isolated PBMC RNA provided the starting material for the TCR library. CDR3-region Arm-PCR and iRepertoire HTBI primers produced the TCR beta libraries. TCRdb passed the multiplex PCR reads through MiXCR, listing each CDR3 protein once. The table records about 220,000 distinct CDR3 sequences, approximately 18% of them present only once. There are 14 residues in the CDR3. Germline V gene lookup returns CDR1 LGHNA and CDR2 YNFKEQ. V lost 0 bases and J lost 4, with 9 bases in between. This sample also appeared in a second study, on T cells in Graves' hyperthyroidism and ophthalmopathy. As that report states: Hyperthyroidism had been newly diagnosed in patients aged 18 to 65, and its duration was under 2 months.

The rearrangement links TRBV4-2 to TRBJ1-2, with no clear D. This sample comprised peripheral blood mononuclear cells (PBMCs), obtained at new diagnosis, from a patient treated with antithyroid drugs. The receptor comes from a woman aged 25 to 45 with Graves disease. CDR3 coding DNA: TGTGCCAGCAGCCAAGAAGGGCAGGCCTATGGCTACACCTTC. As protein: CASSQEGQAYGYTF.